This TCR beta chain was sequenced for a study of T cells in Graves' hyperthyroidism and ophthalmopathy (dated 2019 in TCRdb). Regarding the study in general: Peripheral blood was collected at initial diagnosis, before any treatment. TCR V-J signatures able to tell the groups apart were searched for in a discovery cohort of 95 or so patients, of whom more than 40 had Graves' ophthalmopathy and around 58 had stable Graves' hyperthyroidism. Whether ophthalmopathy could be predicted prospectively was tested in an independent validation cohort made up of some 20 hyperthyroidism patients plus 17 patients who later progressed to ophthalmopathy. The 95 to 100 discovery patients were randomly split 7:3 into training and test sets. Thyroid tissue and blood T-cell repertoires from about six Graves' hyperthyroidism patients were also compared in the study. After blood sampling, hyperthyroidism patients were treated with methimazole at a starting dose of 30 mg daily, and ophthalmopathy patients were treated with high-dose intravenous methylprednisolone. TCR Vbeta CDR3 sequencing of 140 or so peripheral blood samples (under 45 ophthalmopathy, around 80 hyperthyroidism and roughly 17 progressor patients) is reported in the paper. The paper as a whole reports these results and caveats: Most expanded thyroid clonotypes (frequency above 0.001) were also detected in blood, a finding suggesting that blood repertoires may reflect thyroid immune responses. A model built on a 13 V-J signature distinguished ophthalmopathy from stable hyperthyroidism, reaching roughly 88% sensitivity and 81.08% specificity in cross-validation and 80%/75% in testing. In validation, the model predicted progression to ophthalmopathy a median of around six months before onset, with over 55% sensitivity and more than 72% specificity. No statistical method was used to fix the sample size in advance, and group allocation was not hidden from the investigators.

The CDR3 has 14 amino acids, counting the end cysteine and phenylalanine. Only CDR3 DNA is held: 42 bases, read in frame from base 1. Clipping removes 1 base from V and 3 bases from J, with 3 as the unmatched junction base count. For CDR1 and CDR2, the germline V gene lists MDHEN and SYDVKM. Moderately to severely active disease, a Clinical Activity Score of at least 3, a NOSPECS grade of at least 4, and a duration under 3 months were present in ophthalmopathy patients. The study excluded patients with uncontrolled infections, other autoimmune diseases, pregnancy or lactation. Clinical symptoms, serum thyroxine and TRAb, thyroid ultrasound, and orbital computed tomography formed the basis for the diagnoses. PBMCs were isolated from 10 ml of fresh peripheral blood by Ficoll-Paque density gradient centrifugation. Total RNA was extracted using Trizol reagent, and RNA quality was assessed on an Agilent 2100 Bioanalyzer.

Amplification of TCR beta CDR3 regions was carried out from RNA transcripts. The first round of RT-PCR for the TCR CDR3 was performed with the HTBI primer set and the Qiagen OneStep RT-PCR kit. Libraries were constructed in a second round of multiplex PCR, after which size selection and purification were carried out. Paired-end sequencing of the libraries was performed with 100 bp reads on an Illumina HiSeq2000. From the authors' description of their analysis: SOAPnuke was used to process the raw data, throwing out any read that contained adapters or uncalled bases, had a mean Phred below 15, or lacked an exact constant-primer or identifier match. High-quality paired reads were merged with COPE v1.2.5, and unique nucleotide sequences were defined as clonotypes. MiTCR v1.1 was used to align clonotypes to the IMGT TRBV, TRBD and TRBJ reference segments. Only V-J combinations with frequency above 0.0001, covering 99% to 99.2% of repertoires, were analysed. A TCS score was defined as the ratio between F50 (clonal expansion) and ExV (chaos), using BLOSUM62-based TCRdist between CDR3 peptides within each V-J. Welch's t-statistics and random forest reduced roughly 530 V-J features to 13, which were used in a naive Bayes classifier (R e1071). TCRdb reanalyzed the raw reads on its own, using fastp at Q25 for trimming and MiXCR for clone calling, and kept in-frame beta chains. Each CDR3 protein gets just one entry, which takes the most common genes and DNA from the rows behind it. TCRdb, not the original authors, processed these V and J calls. The sample table lists about 640,000 distinct CDR3 sequences, less than 25% of them with a count of one. More than 30% of the sample is held by the ten biggest clonotypes.

The table lists this clonotype with a few counts. The target of this receptor is not known. No base-level quality is on record; no much larger clone is a single base apart. Sequenced sample: blood. This TCR was recovered from a young man with Graves' ophthalmopathy. The sequence joins TRBV28 to TRBJ2-7, and 7 junctional nucleotides match TRBD2. The CDR3: CASSLSSGGYEQYF. The nucleotide sequence is given as TGTGCCAGCAGTTTATCCTCGGGAGGCTACGAGCAGTACTTC.